One and the same sample provided the 3 T cell receptor beta chains below, sequenced in a study of T cell repertoires in cytomegalovirus infection. TCRdb re-derived calls from the reads in MiXCR, one entry per CDR3 protein. Here the sample spans approximately 750,000 distinct CDR3 sequences, 35% being singletons. The specimen sequenced was PBMCs. These receptors came from a human donor in good health (CMV status not recorded). Some clones in this sample may be carry-over from other donors' samples.

This clonotype was seen only a few times. The V call is TRBV7-2, the J call TRBJ2-7, with D tentatively TRBD2 (7 bases). CDR3 length: 16 amino acids. CDR1 and CDR2 from the germline V gene are SGHTA and FQGNSA. Trimming cost V 1 base and J 6 bases, with 19 bases left between them. The CDR3 DNA reads TGTGCCAGCAGCTTAGGGAGGGGGGGCGCCTTCGGCGAGCAGTACTTC. The encoded protein is CASSLGRGGAFGEQYF.

The CDR3 loop reads CASSLAGGQGYEQYF. The CDR3 nucleotides are TGTGCCAGCAGCTTAGCGGGGGGACAGGGCTACGAGCAGTACTTC. V gene TRBV7-6 combines with J gene TRBJ2-7; TRBD1 aligns across 9 bases. The germline CDR1 and CDR2 sequences are SGHVS and FNYEAQ. The CDR3 contains 15 residues. V lost 0 bases to trimming and J lost 3 bases; unmatched junction nucleotides: 3.

The chain employs TRBV29-1 and TRBJ1-1; possible D gene TRBD1, 6 bases. V shed 6 bases and J shed 4 bases, with 27 bases lying between them. The germline V gene encodes CDR1 SQVTM and CDR2 ANQGSEA. This CDR3 spans 17 amino acids. CDR3 region: CSVTGALDGSTSTEAFF. In DNA, the CDR3 is TGCAGCGTGACGGGGGCGCTGGACGGTTCCACCTCCACTGAAGCTTTCTTT.